The rows below give T cell receptor beta chains drawn from one sample of a study of OX40 agonist ivuxolimab in advanced cancers. Sequencing used immunoSEQ multiplex PCR; TCRdb keeps in-frame clones, though not all of them. Of approximately 52,000 clones listed, more than 75% are singletons. This material consisted of CD4+ or CD8+ T cells sorted from blood, taken in a trial of the OX40 agonist ivuxolimab. These receptor sequences come from an adult with an advanced solid tumor such as melanoma, head and neck, liver or kidney cancer. Each CDR3 is given with its conserved first and last residue. D genes are given only for firm matches. Expanded clones get a size class; other rows say once, few or many, or leave the size out.

CASSRGSSNEKLFF TGTGCCAGCAGCCGGGGCAGCTCCAATGAAAAACTGTTTTTT TRBJ1-4 - TRBV9 -
CASRHTGGADSEAFF TGTGCCAGCAGGCACACAGGGGGCGCTGACTCTGAAGCTTTCTTT TRBJ1-1 TRBD1 TRBV6-5 -
CASSVSTEAFF TGTGCCAGCAGTGTCAGCACTGAAGCTTTCTTT TRBJ1-1 - TRBV2 -
CAWSAGVGNQPQHF TGTGCCTGGAGTGCTGGAGTGGGCAATCAGCCCCAGCATTTT TRBJ1-5 - TRBV30 -
CASSENLSGANVLTF TGTGCCAGCAGCGAAAACCTTTCTGGGGCCAACGTCCTGACTTTC TRBJ2-6 - TRBV11-2 -
CASSLEGGIDTQYF TGCGCCAGCAGCTTGGAAGGGGGCATTGATACGCAGTATTTT TRBJ2-3 TRBD1 TRBV5-1 -
CASSSPGTPYGYTF TGTGCCAGCAGTTCCCCGGGAACTCCCTATGGCTACACCTTC TRBJ1-2 - TRBV28 -
CASSLAGEQFF TGTGCCAGCAGCTTAGCCGGGGAGCAGTTCTTC TRBJ2-1 - TRBV11-3 -
CASRELSYSDTQYF TGTGCCAGCCGCGAGCTTTCGTATTCAGATACGCAGTATTTT TRBJ2-3 - TRBV27 few
CASSSQTWDRVTDTQYF TGCGCCAGCAGCTCGCAGACTTGGGACAGGGTCACAGATACGCAGTATTTT TRBJ2-3 TRBD1 TRBV5-1 -
CASSGTSGSRETQYF TGTGCCAGTAGTGGGACTAGCGGGAGTAGGGAGACCCAGTACTTC TRBJ2-5 TRBD2 TRBV19 -
CASHPDYQSETQYF TGTGCCTCACATCCGGACTACCAATCAGAGACCCAGTACTTC TRBJ2-5 - TRBV10-3 -
CAWSAPRTGVSGAQHF TGTGCCTGGAGTGCCCCGAGGACAGGGGTCTCTGGGGCCCAGCATTTT TRBJ1-5 TRBD1 TRBV30 -
CASSLAGVF TGTGCCAGCAGCTTAGCGGGGGTCTTC TRBJ2-1 - TRBV7-9 once
CASSPSGMPGDTQYF TGTGCCAGCAGTCCTAGCGGGATGCCAGGAGATACGCAGTATTTT TRBJ2-3 TRBD2 TRBV2 -
CASSPETGLNYGYTF TGTGCCAGCTCACCCGAAACGGGATTGAACTATGGCTACACCTTC TRBJ1-2 - TRBV18 -
CAISSSSGIASTDTQYF TGTGCCATCAGCTCCTCTAGCGGTATCGCTAGCACAGATACGCAGTATTTT TRBJ2-3 TRBD2 TRBV10-3 -
CASSERARQGGGGYTF TGTGCCAGCAGTGAAAGGGCCCGGCAGGGGGGTGGTGGCTACACCTTC TRBJ1-2 TRBD1 TRBV6-1 -
CASTGLAGGFEQFF TGTGCCAGTACGGGACTAGCGGGAGGTTTTGAGCAGTTCTTC TRBJ2-1 TRBD2 TRBV19 once
CASRWDSSGANVLTF TGTGCCAGCAGGTGGGACAGCTCTGGGGCCAACGTCCTGACTTTC TRBJ2-6 TRBD1 TRBV2 once
CASSLNSFSGTGTIYF TGTGCCAGTAGTCTGAACTCCTTTTCCGGGACAGGGACCATATATTTT TRBJ1-3 TRBD1 TRBV19 once
CAHGEGPDTQYF TGTGCCCACGGGGAAGGGCCAGATACGCAGTATTTT TRBJ2-3 - TRBV28 -
CAGYGQGGSYEQYF TGTGCTGGCTATGGACAGGGTGGTTCCTACGAGCAGTACTTC TRBJ2-7 TRBD1 TRBV12-5 -
CASSFRGLTSNQPQHF TGTGCCAGCAGTTTTCGAGGGCTTACTAGCAATCAGCCCCAGCATTTT TRBJ1-5 - TRBV28 once
CASRGQGVQETQYF TGTGCCAGCAGAGGACAGGGGGTCCAAGAGACCCAGTACTTC TRBJ2-5 TRBD1 TRBV5-6 -
CSVDPGLEQFF TGCAGCGTTGACCCGGGACTGGAGCAGTTCTTC TRBJ2-1 - TRBV29-1 -
CASLKGQAAMNTEAFF TGCGCCAGCTTAAAAGGGCAGGCAGCCATGAACACTGAAGCTTTCTTT TRBJ1-1 - TRBV4-1 -
CASSLDRFSKGEQYF TGTGCCAGCAGCTTAGATCGGTTCTCAAAGGGGGAGCAGTACTTC TRBJ2-7 - TRBV7-8 -
CASSLDRTSNEQFF TGTGCCAGCAGCTTAGACCGGACTAGCAATGAGCAGTTCTTC TRBJ2-1 TRBD2 TRBV11-2 once
CASSFTGANEKLFF TGTGCCAGCAGTTTCACAGGGGCTAATGAAAAACTGTTTTTT TRBJ1-4 TRBD1 TRBV28 once
CASSFQSSTDTQYF TGCGCCAGCAGCTTCCAGAGTAGCACAGATACGCAGTATTTT TRBJ2-3 - TRBV5-1 -
CASSFFGVWVKDEQYF TGTGCCAGCAGCTTCTTTGGTGTGTGGGTAAAGGACGAGCAGTACTTC TRBJ2-7 - TRBV5-6 -
CAWSGGESEQYF TGTGCCTGGAGTGGCGGGGAGTCGGAGCAGTACTTC TRBJ2-7 - TRBV30 once
CASRGGGGRASDTGELFF TGTGCCAGCAGAGGAGGGGGCGGGAGGGCCAGCGACACCGGGGAGCTGTTTTTT TRBJ2-2 TRBD2 TRBV9 -
CASGTSGRTDTQYF TGCGCCAGCGGGACTAGCGGGAGAACAGATACGCAGTATTTT TRBJ2-3 TRBD2 TRBV10-2 few